Listed below are T cell receptor beta chains from one sample, sequenced in a study of cytomegalovirus exposure and HLA in healthy donors. TCRdb's table, derived via immunoSEQ multiplex PCR, lists solely in-frame clones and lacks some. The data hold about 73,000 clones, with 95% observed a single time. The sequencing sample was made of PBMCs. The source of these receptors is a man aged 18 to 30 in good health and CMV-seronegative. Both conserved end residues are part of each CDR3. Fields, in order: D gene, CDR3 length, J gene, V gene, clone size, CDR3 protein, CDR3 DNA. The D gene is left open where the match is weak. Size tells how often a clone was seen (once, few, many) or the class of an expanded clone, and some rows leave it out.

.	13	TRBJ1-1	TRBV30	.	CAWELQGNTEAFF	TGTGCCTGGGAGTTACAGGGTAACACTGAAGCTTTCTTT
.	11	TRBJ1-2	TRBV21-1	few	CASSKADSYTF	TGTGCCAGCAGCAAAGCAGACAGCTACACCTTC
.	14	TRBJ1-5	TRBV5-1	.	CASSLGSADQPQHF	TGCGCCAGCAGCTTGGGCAGCGCGGATCAGCCCCAGCATTTT
TRBD1	14	TRBJ2-7	TRBV6-1	.	CASKTRQGLYEQYF	TGTGCCAGCAAAACTCGACAGGGTCTCTACGAGCAGTACTTC
TRBD1	15	TRBJ1-3	TRBV6-1	.	CASSRQGFSGNTIYF	TGTGCCAGCAGTCGACAGGGGTTCTCTGGAAACACCATATATTTT
.	14	TRBJ2-3	TRBV10-3	.	CAISERGEENTQYF	TGTGCCATCAGTGAGCGCGGGGAGGAAAATACGCAGTATTTT
.	15	TRBJ2-1	TRBV18	.	CASSSDRSSYNEQFF	TGTGCCAGCTCATCAGACAGAAGCTCCTACAATGAGCAGTTCTTC
.	15	TRBJ1-5	TRBV6-5	.	CASLPLRGRNQPQHF	TGTGCCAGCTTACCGCTGCGGGGACGCAATCAGCCCCAGCATTTT
.	13	TRBJ1-1	TRBV5-1	.	CASSLGAGTEAFF	TGCGCCAGCAGCTTGGGGGCTGGCACTGAAGCTTTCTTT
.	14	TRBJ2-3	TRBV5-1	.	CASRPGVYTDTQYF	TGCGCCAGCAGACCTGGAGTTTACACAGATACGCAGTATTTT
TRBD1	16	TRBJ1-6	TRBV27	.	CASSSSGQGYNSPLHF	TGTGCCAGCAGTTCCTCCGGACAGGGCTATAATTCACCCCTCCACTTT
TRBD2	14	TRBJ2-1	TRBV5-4	once	CASSLPSGGSLQFF	TGTGCCAGCAGCTTGCCTAGCGGGGGGTCTTTGCAGTTCTTC
TRBD1	15	TRBJ1-1	TRBV5-6	.	CASSKLDRSNTEAFF	TGTGCCAGCAGCAAACTGGACAGGTCGAACACTGAAGCTTTCTTT
.	14	TRBJ2-1	TRBV7-3	.	CASSPGGGGNEQFF	TGTGCCAGCAGCCCTGGGGGCGGTGGAAATGAGCAGTTCTTC
.	12	TRBJ1-2	TRBV7-9	.	CASSFPGDGYTF	TGTGCCAGCAGCTTTCCGGGGGATGGCTACACCTTC
TRBD1	15	TRBJ2-2	TRBV2	.	CASSDGTGHTGELFF	TGTGCCAGCAGCGACGGGACAGGGCACACCGGGGAGCTGTTTTTT
.	15	TRBJ1-2	TRBV7-9	once	CASTDGRAVWYGYTF	TGTGCCAGCACCGACGGCCGAGCGGTATGGTATGGCTACACCTTC
.	16	TRBJ2-2	TRBV19	once	CASNFGQFANTGELFF	TGTGCCAGTAACTTCGGACAATTCGCGAACACCGGGGAGCTGTTTTTT
.	14	TRBJ2-5	TRBV30	.	CAWSRGGPQETQYF	TGTGCCTGGAGTCGCGGGGGCCCACAAGAGACCCAGTACTTC
TRBD2	15	TRBJ2-3	TRBV12-5	.	CASGLGSGGVDTQYF	TGTGCTAGTGGTTTGGGTAGCGGGGGGGTAGATACGCAGTATTTT
.	13	TRBJ2-7	TRBV11-3	.	CASSSGGLNEQYF	TGTGCCAGCAGCTCAGGGGGGCTAAACGAGCAGTACTTC
TRBD2	16	TRBJ2-3	TRBV7-2	.	CASSLVAGGGTDTQYF	TGTGCCAGCAGCTTAGTTGCGGGGGGGGGCACAGATACGCAGTATTTT
.	14	TRBJ2-2	TRBV7-9	.	CASSSRANTGELFF	TGTGCCAGCAGCTCAAGAGCGAACACCGGGGAGCTGTTTTTT
.	14	TRBJ1-1	TRBV6-6	.	CASSYNGQNTEAFF	TGTGCCAGCAGTTATAACGGACAAAACACTGAAGCTTTCTTT
.	16	TRBJ1-2	TRBV2	.	CASSPAGSGRLYGYTF	TGTGCCAGCAGTCCGGCGGGGTCCGGAAGGCTCTATGGCTACACCTTC
.	14	TRBJ2-7	TRBV15	once	CATSSPGQSYEQYF	TGTGCCACCAGCAGTCCAGGGCAGTCCTACGAGCAGTACTTC
.	12	TRBJ2-3	TRBV29-1	.	CSVGGGPDTQYF	TGCAGCGTTGGGGGGGGCCCAGATACGCAGTATTTT
.	14	TRBJ1-1	TRBV14	.	CASSQVYGGTEAFF	TGTGCCAGCAGCCAGGTTTACGGGGGGACTGAAGCTTTCTTT
.	14	TRBJ1-6	TRBV9	.	CASSVGGTGSPLHF	TGTGCCAGCAGCGTGGGAGGGACGGGTTCACCCCTCCACTTT
.	15	TRBJ2-1	TRBV14	.	CASSQDSNFIAGQFF	TGTGCCAGCAGCCAAGATAGTAATTTTATCGCGGGGCAGTTCTTC
.	11	TRBJ2-5	TRBV28	.	CASSLGGTQYF	TGTGCCAGCTCCCTAGGGGGGACCCAGTACTTC
.	12	TRBJ2-5	TRBV6-9	.	CAIRDFQETQYF	TGTGCCATCCGGGATTTTCAAGAGACCCAGTACTTC
.	13	TRBJ1-2	TRBV29-1	.	CSVEDRGNYGYTF	TGCAGCGTTGAAGATAGGGGGAACTATGGCTACACCTTC
.	15	TRBJ1-2	TRBV14	.	CASSPTAGRAYGYTF	TGTGCCAGCAGCCCCACCGCGGGGCGCGCCTATGGCTACACCTTC
.	11	TRBJ2-7	TRBV25-1	.	CASSEISEQYF	TGTGCCAGCAGTGAAATCTCCGAGCAGTACTTC
.	14	TRBJ2-3	TRBV11-2	.	CASSFPGRTDTQYF	TGTGCCAGCAGCTTTCCAGGGCGCACAGATACGCAGTATTTT
.	14	TRBJ1-1	TRBV5-6	.	CASSGGASSTEAFF	TGTGCCAGCAGCGGCGGAGCCAGCAGCACTGAAGCTTTCTTT
.	12	TRBJ2-1	TRBV5-6	.	CASSLGGNEQFF	TGTGCCAGCAGCTTAGGAGGCAATGAGCAGTTCTTC